This T cell receptor beta chain was recovered during a study of PD-L1 blockade in urothelial cancer. Study-wide background: Male patients with bladder-origin urothelial cancer numbered about nine tenths of the roughly 29. Peripheral blood specimens exhibited a median yield of about 140,000 T cells. Blood was analyzed 3 weeks (second dose) and 6 weeks after treatment start.

What went into each PCR as a spike was synthetic TCR analog templates. Here immunoSEQ multiplex PCR was the method, and the copy in TCRdb shows in-frame clones only, minus some. Among under 30,000 clones listed, roughly 87% were seen once. Trimming stripped 4 bases from V and 1 base from J, with 12 bases between. CDR3 size: 14 residues. Germline assignment: CDR1 SGHRS and CDR2 YFSETQ. The source material was PBMCs, sampled around atezolizumab (anti-PD-L1) treatment. The sequence was obtained from a man aged 50 or older with urothelial cancer. This chain joins TRBV5-1 and TRBJ2-7, with D tentatively TRBD1 (6 bases). CDR3 sequence: CASSQDRISYEQYF. In nucleotides, the CDR3 is TGCGCCAGCAGCCAAGACAGGATTTCCTACGAGCAGTACTTC.